This T cell receptor beta chain was profiled in a study of beta chain features in type 1 diabetes. Study as a whole: Healthy donors and patients showed comparable age, gender and cell yields. Study outcomes and limitations: The naive, central memory and Treg TCRB repertoires of patients appeared to be more similar to one another than those of healthy donors.

Comments on this clone: Its antigen is not identified.

CDR1 is KGHSH, CDR2 LQKENI, per germline. This CDR3 comprises 15 residues. V lost 1 base and J 7 bases, leaving 16 bases between the germline ends. Markers CD45RO/CCR7/CD25/CD127/CD95/CD27 served to sort CD4+ naive, central memory, regulatory and stem cell-like memory cells. Isolated RNA was reverse transcribed in full, so expressed TCRB transcripts were sequenced. An average approximately 3.3 million reads came from naive, central memory and regulatory T cell samples. Generated by immunoSEQ multiplex PCR, the TCRdb table keeps only in-frame clones and is missing some. Here the sample spans fewer than 900,000 clones, about a sixth being singletons.

The source is a woman in her late teens or twenties in good health. J is TRBJ1-1 and V is TRBV18; tentative D call: TRBD1 (5 bases). The sequencing input was naive CD4+ T cells from blood. Here the CDR3 reads CASSPLIVNRGEAFF. The CDR3 DNA reads TGTGCCAGCTCACCACTTATCGTGAATAGGGGTGAAGCTTTCTTT.